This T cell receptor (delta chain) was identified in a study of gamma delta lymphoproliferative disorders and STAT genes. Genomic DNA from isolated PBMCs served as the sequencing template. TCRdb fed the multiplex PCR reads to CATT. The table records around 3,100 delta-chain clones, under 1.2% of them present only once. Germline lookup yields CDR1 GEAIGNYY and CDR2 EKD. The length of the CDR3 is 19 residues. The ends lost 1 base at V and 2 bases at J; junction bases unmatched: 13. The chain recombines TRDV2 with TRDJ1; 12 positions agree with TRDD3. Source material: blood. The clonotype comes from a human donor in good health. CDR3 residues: CACDTLRLGDTERTDKLIF. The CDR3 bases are TGTGCCTGTGACACACTTCGCCTGGGGGATACGGAAAGAACCGATAAACTCATCTTT.